This T cell receptor beta chain was captured by sequencing in a study of response to subunit inactivated influenza vaccine. TCRdb re-called the RT-PCR reads through MiXCR, storing one row per CDR3 protein. The sample has about 700,000 distinct CDR3 sequences, 12% to 15% seen once. Trimming took 0 bases from V and 4 from J, leaving 12 bases between them. CDR1 is SGHTA, CDR2 FQGNSA, per germline. CDR3 length: 16 amino acids. Comment on this clonotype: Its matching antigen is unknown.

Study findings and constraints: Seasonal influenza vaccination, on each occasion, was suggested by the authors to recruit few new T cells.

This specimen was PBMCs from blood, taken less than 15 days before vaccination. The source of this sequence is a man aged 45-65 years who received an inactivated influenza vaccine. The gene calls are TRBV7-2 and TRBJ2-2; tentative D call: TRBD1 (5 bases). Here the CDR3 reads CASSLARGWRTGELFF. The CDR3 nucleotides are TGTGCCAGCAGCTTAGCAAGGGGTTGGCGCACCGGGGAGCTGTTTTTT.